The source of this TCR beta chain is a study of cytomegalovirus exposure and HLA in healthy donors. Measured with immunoSEQ multiplex PCR; TCRdb has only the in-frame clones, and not every one. The sample lists 150,000 to 200,000 clones, about 85% occurring once. V lost 8 bases and J 4 bases, leaving 16 bases between the germline ends. The CDR3 spans 14 residues. Germline-derived CDR1 and CDR2 are SNHLY and FYNNEI. The donors were in the roughly 110-subject validation cohort; that cohort was separate from the approximately 670-subject first cohort. Specimen: PBMCs. This sequence joins TRBV2 and TRBJ2-3; a possible D gene is TRBD1 (6 bases). The source of this sequence is a man between 18 and 29 years old in good health and CMV-seropositive. CDR3 residues: CASEGPQGADTQYF. CDR3 nucleotides: TGTGCCAGCGAAGGCCCACAGGGTGCAGATACGCAGTATTTT. Filled out from reference TRBV2 and TRBJ2-3, the complete variable domain reads EPEVTQTPSHQVTQMGQEVILRCVPISNHLYFYWYRQILGQKVEFLVSFYNNEISEKSEIFDDQFSVERPDGSNFTLKIRSTKLEDSAMYFCASEGPQGADTQYFGPGTRLTVL.